These T cell receptor beta chains were read from a single sample in a study of CD8 T cells in ankylosing spondylitis. TCRdb independently ran MiXCR on the 5' RACE reads; one entry per CDR3 protein. The table lists approximately 240,000 distinct CDR3 sequences, roughly a tenth of them singletons. The source material was blood, either unsorted or a sorted T cell fraction (not recorded which). The receptors were gathered from a male donor with ankylosing spondylitis or in good health (not recorded which). CDR3s include the opening cysteine and the closing phenylalanine or tryptophan. D genes are given only for firm matches. Rows give clone size only sometimes, using once, few, many, or a class for an expanded clone.

TRBV20-1	TRBJ2-1	many	TRBD1	TGCAGTGCTAGCCCGACAGGGGGTAACAGTAATGAGCAGTTCTTC	CSASPTGGNSNEQFF
TRBV5-6	TRBJ1-2	many	NA	TGTGCCAGCAGCCCGGGACTCCCGGCTGACTATGGCTACACCTTC	CASSPGLPADYGYTF
TRBV12-3/TRBV12-4	TRBJ2-3	many	NA	TGTGCCAGCAGTTTTTCTCCAGGGGCCGGAGATACGCAGTATTTT	CASSFSPGAGDTQYF
TRBV10-3	TRBJ2-7	many	NA	TGTGCCATCAGTGAGATAGGGAGGTCCTACGAGCAGTACTTC	CAISEIGRSYEQYF
TRBV12-3/TRBV12-4	TRBJ1-1	many	NA	TGTGCCAGCAGTTTTTACAATGAAGCTTTCTTT	CASSFYNEAFF
TRBV7-7	TRBJ2-2	many	NA	TGTGCCAGCAGCTTAGCGGAATACACCGGGGAGCTGTTTTTT	CASSLAEYTGELFF
TRBV6-5	TRBJ1-2	few	TRBD1	TGTGCCAGCAGGGAACGACAGGGTCTCTCTGGCTACACCTTC	CASRERQGLSGYTF
TRBV7-8	TRBJ2-2	many	TRBD2	TGTGCCAGCAGCTTAGAAGGCGGGGGAAGCGGCACCGGGGAGCTGTTTTTT	CASSLEGGGSGTGELFF
TRBV20-1	TRBJ2-1	many	NA	TGCAGTGCTAGATCACAGGGCCTCCTTGGTGAGCAGTTCTTC	CSARSQGLLGEQFF
TRBV7-8	TRBJ2-5	many	NA	TGTGCCAGCATCCTATCCCGGTTACACCTGAAAGAGACCCAGTACTTC	CASILSRLHLKETQYF
TRBV5-1	TRBJ2-1	many	NA	TGCGCCAGCAGCTATGAAGGGGTGACCTACAATGAGCAGTTCTTC	CASSYEGVTYNEQFF
TRBV4-2	TRBJ1-2	NA	NA	TGTGCCAGCAGCCAAGTTCAGGGAGATGGCTACACCTTC	CASSQVQGDGYTF
TRBV12-3/TRBV12-4	TRBJ2-1	many	TRBD2	TGTGCCAGCAGTTTATCTCCCTGGCGGGGGGGATACAATGAGCAGTTCTTC	CASSLSPWRGGYNEQFF
TRBV7-2	TRBJ2-5	NA	NA	TGTACCAGCAGCTTGGTCGGACAAGAGACCCAGTACTTC	CTSSLVGQETQYF
TRBV5-6	TRBJ1-2	many	NA	TGTGCCAGCAGACCCGTTCAGGGAGCTAACTATGGCTACACCTTC	CASRPVQGANYGYTF